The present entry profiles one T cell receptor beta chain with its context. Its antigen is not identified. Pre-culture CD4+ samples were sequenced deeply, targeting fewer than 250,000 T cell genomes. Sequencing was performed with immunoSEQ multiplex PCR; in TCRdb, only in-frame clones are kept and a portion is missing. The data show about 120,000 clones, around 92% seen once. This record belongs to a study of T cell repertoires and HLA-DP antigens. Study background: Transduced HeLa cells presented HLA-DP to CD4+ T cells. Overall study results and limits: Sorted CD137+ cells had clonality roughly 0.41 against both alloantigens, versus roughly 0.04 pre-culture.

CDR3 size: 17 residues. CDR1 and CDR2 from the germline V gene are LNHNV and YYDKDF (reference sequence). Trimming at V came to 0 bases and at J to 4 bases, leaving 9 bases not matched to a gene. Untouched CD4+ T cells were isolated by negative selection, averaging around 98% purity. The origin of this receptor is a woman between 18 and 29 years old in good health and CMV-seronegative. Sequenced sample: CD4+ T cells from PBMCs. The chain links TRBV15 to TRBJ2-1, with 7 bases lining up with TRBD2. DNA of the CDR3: TGTGCCACCAGCAGAGATAATCGGCTAGCGGAGTACAATGAGCAGTTCTTC. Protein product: CATSRDNRLAEYNEQFF. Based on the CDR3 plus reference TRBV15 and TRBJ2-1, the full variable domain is DAMVIQNPRYQVTQFGKPVTLSCSQTLNHNVMYWYQQKSSQAPKLLFHYYDKDFNNEADTPDNFQSRRPNTSFCFLDIRSPGLGDTAMYLCATSRDNRLAEYNEQFFGPGTRLTVL.